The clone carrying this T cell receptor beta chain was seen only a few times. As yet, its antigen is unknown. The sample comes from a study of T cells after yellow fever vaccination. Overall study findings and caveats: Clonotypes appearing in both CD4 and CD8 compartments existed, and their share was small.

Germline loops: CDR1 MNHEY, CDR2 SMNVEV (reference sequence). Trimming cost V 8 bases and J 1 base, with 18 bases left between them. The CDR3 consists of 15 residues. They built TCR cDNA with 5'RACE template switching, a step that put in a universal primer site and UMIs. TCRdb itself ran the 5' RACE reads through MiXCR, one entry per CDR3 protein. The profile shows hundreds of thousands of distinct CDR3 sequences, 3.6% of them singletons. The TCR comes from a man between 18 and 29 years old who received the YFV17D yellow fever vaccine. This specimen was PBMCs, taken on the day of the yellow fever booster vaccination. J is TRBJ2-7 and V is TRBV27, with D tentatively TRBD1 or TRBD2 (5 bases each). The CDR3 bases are TGTGCCAGCGCAACGGTGGGGGTTGAGTCCTACGAGCAGTACTTC. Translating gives CASATVGVESYEQYF.